Presented here are 28 T cell receptor beta chains from one specimen sequenced in a study of blood T cell repertoires in COVID-19. Profiled with immunoSEQ multiplex PCR; TCRdb holds only in-frame clones, not every one. The table has tens of thousands of clones, around 88% seen once. The sequencing input was peripheral blood. The receptors originated from a woman of 80 years or more with acute or convalescent COVID-19.

The chain links TRBV6-6 to TRBJ1-6; TRBD1 might be the D (6 bases). The V gene's germline CDR1 is MNHNY and CDR2 SVGAGI (reference sequence). Trimming took off 5 bases at V and 10 bases at J, with 15 bases between the two ends. The CDR3 has 14 residues. This CDR3 is CASSRTGNESPLHF. The CDR3 bases are TGTGCCAGCAGTCGTACAGGGAACGAGTCACCCCTCCACTTT.

The sample holds a few counts of this clone. This sequence joins TRBV5-5 and TRBJ1-2, with TRBD1 matching 7 bases. The V gene end was trimmed by 6 bases and the J gene end by 0 bases; junction bases not matched to a gene: 17. Germline CDR1 and CDR2: SGHKS and YYEKEE (reference sequence). The CDR3 contains 18 residues. In DNA form, the CDR3 reads TGTGCCAGCACCCTAGCACCGGGACAGAGGGGGACTAACTATGGCTACACCTTC. Its translation is CASTLAPGQRGTNYGYTF.

The chain links TRBV6-2 or TRBV6-3 to TRBJ1-5; the D is unclear. The CDR3 spans 14 residues. V was trimmed by 4 bases and J by 3 bases, leaving 10 bases between them. Germline values: CDR1 MNHEY, CDR2 SVGEGT. In DNA form, the CDR3 reads TGTGCCAGCAGTTCCGGGAGATCCAATCAGCCCCAGCATTTT. This encodes CASSSGRSNQPQHF.

This sequence joins TRBV11-2 and TRBJ2-1; the match to TRBD2 covers 8 bases. With V trimmed by 4 bases and J by 5 bases, 13 bases remained unmatched. The CDR3 is 17 amino acids. Germline values: CDR1 SGHAT, CDR2 FQNNGV. The CDR3 loop is CASSSGARGAGNNEQFF. The CDR3 nucleotides are TGTGCCAGCAGCTCGGGGGCGCGGGGGGCCGGGAACAATGAGCAGTTCTTC.

Only one count was recorded for this clone. The V and J genes are TRBV7-6 and TRBJ1-4; the D gene is possibly TRBD1 (6 bases). The CDR3 has 13 amino acids. Trimming stripped 1 base from V and 7 bases from J, with 7 bases between. The germline CDR1 and CDR2 sequences are SGHVS and FNYEAQ. The CDR3 coding sequence is TGTGCCAGCAGCTTAGGCAGGGGTGAAAAACTGTTTTTT. Amino acids: CASSLGRGEKLFF.

The chain has TRBV7-8 and TRBJ1-5; no firm D call. The germline V and J ends were trimmed by 10 bases and 1 base, with 14 bases remaining between them. The CDR3 is 14 amino acids. From germline, CDR1 is SGHVS and CDR2 FQNEAQ. CDR3 coding DNA: TGTGCCACTTCTGAAAGGGAGAGCAATCAGCCCCAGCATTTT. Protein sequence: CATSERESNQPQHF.

The chain is built from TRBV6-4 and TRBJ1-2, with TRBD1 identical over 9 bases. The V segment lost 3 bases and the J segment 2 bases; nucleotides outside the gene matches: 7. The germline V gene has CDR1 MRHNA and CDR2 SNTAGT. The CDR3 has 16 residues. The CDR3 is CASSEWGQGLNYGYTF. CDR3 coding DNA: TGTGCCAGCAGTGAATGGGGACAGGGTTTGAACTATGGCTACACCTTC.

The rearrangement joins TRBV2 to TRBJ2-1, with 11 nucleotides matching TRBD2. The ends lost 3 bases at V and 15 bases at J; junction bases unmatched: 28. The CDR3 spans 20 residues. The germline gives CDR1 SNHLY, CDR2 FYNNEI. CDR3: CASSDPIPAATPGTSGKRFF. CDR3 DNA sequence: TGTGCCAGCAGTGATCCTATCCCGGCGGCGACGCCAGGGACTAGCGGTAAACGGTTCTTC. The full variable domain, in which reference TRBV2 and TRBJ2-1 provide the parts outside the CDR3, is EPEVTQTPSHQVTQMGQEVILRCVPISNHLYFYWYRQILGQKVEFLVSFYNNEISEKSEIFDDQFSVERPDGSNFTLKIRSTKLEDSAMYFCASSDPIPAATPGTSGKRFFGPGTRLTVL.

The genes are TRBV21-1 and TRBJ2-7; the table calls TRBD1, which could not be checked here. TRBV21-1 is designated a pseudogene. The CDR3 spans 13 residues. CDR3 sequence: CASRNRLGYEQYF. DNA for the CDR3: TGTGCCAGCAGGAACAGGCTTGGGTACGAGCAGTACTTC.

This clone was counted between two and nine times. The rearrangement joins TRBV6-5 to TRBJ2-7, with TRBD2 matching over 8 bases. The J segment lost 6 bases and the V segment lost 5 bases, leaving 9 bases of the junction unmatched. CDR1 and CDR2 (germline): MNHEY, SVGAGI. The CDR3 consists of 14 residues. The CDR3 DNA is TGTGCCAGCAGTAGGCGGGGGGCCGCCCTCGAGCAGTACTTC. This codes for CASSRRGAALEQYF.

The V and J genes are TRBV12-3 or TRBV12-4 and TRBJ2-1, with D possibly being TRBD2 (5 bases). Deletions cut 3 bases from V and 12 bases from J, with 9 bases between. The CDR3 spans 11 residues. The CDR3 loop reads CASSFRDTQFF. In DNA form, the CDR3 reads TGTGCCAGCAGTTTCCGGGATACGCAGTTCTTC.

V and J are TRBV5-4 and TRBJ2-7; TRBD1 matches 9 bases. V lost 4 bases to trimming and J lost 3 bases; unmatched junction nucleotides: 11. Germline values: CDR1 SGHNT, CDR2 YYREEE (reference sequence). This CDR3 is 16 amino acids long. CDR3: CASSPSSGQGSYEQYF. CDR3 DNA sequence: TGTGCCAGCAGCCCCAGTTCAGGACAGGGGAGCTACGAGCAGTACTTC.

The gene calls are TRBV7-9 and TRBJ1-1, with 7 bases fitting TRBD1. This CDR3 is built from 17 residues. Germline V gene sequence: CDR1 SEHNR, CDR2 FQNEAQ (reference sequence). The V segment lost 4 bases and the J segment 0 bases; nucleotides outside the gene matches: 11. CDR3 coding DNA: TGTGCCAGCAGCTCCTCCTGGACAGGACAAATGAACACTGAAGCTTTCTTT. Translation: CASSSSWTGQMNTEAFF.

V is TRBV6-5 and J is TRBJ2-3, with 8 bases that match TRBD2. The CDR3 extends over 13 amino acids. V dropped 8 bases and J dropped 6; count of bases not matched to a gene: 7. CDR1 is MNHEY, CDR2 SVGAGI, per germline. The CDR3 region is CASGGLARDTQYF. For the CDR3, the DNA is TGTGCCAGCGGAGGACTAGCCCGGGATACGCAGTATTTT.

The chain has TRBV21-1 and TRBJ1-6. TRBV21-1 is a pseudogene. This CDR3 region has 17 residues. The CDR3 region has the DNA TGTGCCAGCAGCAAAGAGCTGTCCCCCTCCTATAATTCACCCCTCCACTTT. It is translated as CASSKELSPSYNSPLHF.

In this sample, this clone turned up once. J is TRBJ1-6 and V is TRBV18, with D perhaps matching TRBD1 (5 bases). V was clipped by 6 bases and J by 5 bases, with 11 bases between them. Per the germline V gene, CDR1 is KGHSH and CDR2 is LQKENI. This CDR3 comprises 14 residues. CDR3 DNA: TGTGCCAGCTCCTTAGACAGAGATAATTCACCCCTCCACTTT. This translates into CASSLDRDNSPLHF.

The rearrangement links TRBV7-6 to TRBJ1-2; 7 bases align to TRBD1. The V gene's germline CDR1 is SGHVS and CDR2 FNYEAQ. Germline trimming cut 2 bases from V and 8 bases from J; bases unmatched to any gene: 5. This CDR3 comprises 13 residues. The CDR3 reads CASSLRDSGGYTF. Written as DNA, the CDR3 is TGTGCCAGCAGCTTAAGGGACAGTGGCGGCTACACCTTC.

The genes are TRBV4-2 and TRBJ2-2; TRBD1 matches 11 bases. There are 18 residues in the CDR3. V was pared by 0 bases and J by 0 bases, with 3 bases of the junction left unmatched. Germline V gene data show CDR1 as LGHNA and CDR2 as YNFKEQ. CDR3 DNA sequence: TGTGCCAGCAGCCAAGAAAGGACAGGGGGCGCGAACACCGGGGAGCTGTTTTTT. This codes for CASSQERTGGANTGELFF.

The rearrangement links TRBV7-9 to TRBJ1-6, with no clear D. Per germline, CDR1 SEHNR and CDR2 FQNEAQ (reference sequence). This CDR3 has 16 amino acids. Trimming shortened V by 1 base and J by 10 bases, and 17 bases separated the two germline ends. Here the CDR3 reads CASSLGGPRVLSPLHF. For the CDR3, the DNA is TGTGCCAGCAGCTTAGGCGGCCCGAGGGTTTTATCACCCCTCCACTTT. Filled out from reference TRBV7-9 and TRBJ1-6, the complete variable domain reads DTGVSQNPRHKITKRGQNVTFRCDPISEHNRLYWYRQTLGQGPEFLTYFQNEAQLEKSRLLSDRFSAERPKGSFSTLEIQRTEQGDSAMYLCASSLGGPRVLSPLHFGNGTRLTVT.

The chain employs TRBV19 and TRBJ2-7; possibly TRBD1 for D (6 bases). This CDR3 spans 11 amino acids. Germline values: CDR1 LNHDA, CDR2 SQIVND (reference sequence). V was pared by 6 bases and J by 3 bases, with 6 bases between. The CDR3 region has the DNA TGTGCCAGTAGGGGACACTACGAGCAGTACTTC. This sequence encodes CASRGHYEQYF.

The rearrangement joins TRBV19 to TRBJ2-1, with D maybe TRBD2 (5 bases). This CDR3 region has 14 residues. V was shortened by 1 base and J by 1 base, with 5 bases between the two germline ends. The germline V gene has CDR1 LNHDA and CDR2 SQIVND (reference sequence). This CDR3 is CASSIAGSYNEQFF. CDR3 bases: TGTGCCAGTAGTATAGCGGGGTCCTACAATGAGCAGTTCTTC. The full variable domain, its missing parts supplied by reference TRBV19 and TRBJ2-1, is DGGITQSPKYLFRKEGQNVTLSCEQNLNHDAMYWYRQDPGQGLRLIYYSQIVNDFQKGDIAEGYSVSREKKESFPLTVTSAQKNPTAFYLCASSIAGSYNEQFFGPGTRLTVL.

The chain is built from TRBV6-5 and TRBJ2-1; D may be TRBD2 (6 bases). Germline CDR1 and CDR2: MNHEY and SVGAGI. Trimming stripped 0 bases from V and 3 bases from J, with 9 bases between. The CDR3 length is 15 residues. The CDR3: CASSYSAGFYNEQFF. The CDR3 DNA is TGTGCCAGCAGTTACTCTGCGGGATTCTACAATGAGCAGTTCTTC.

This clone was seen only once. The junction differs from germline at one of its ends, possibly a read error. The rearrangement uses TRBV7-2 and TRBJ2-4; D possibly corresponds to TRBD2 (5 bases). Germline V gene lookup returns CDR1 SGHTA and CDR2 FQGNSA. CDR3 length: 16 amino acids. CDR3 DNA: TGTGCCAGCAGCTTAGATGGGGTGGGAGCCAAAAACATTCAGTACTTT. Encoded protein: CASSLDGVGAKNIQYF.

This clone was counted once. The chain employs TRBV19 and TRBJ2-1; the D gene is possibly TRBD2 (5 bases). The CDR3 covers 14 residues. The V end lost 5 bases, the J end lost 0 bases, and 8 bases lay between the germline ends. Germline V gene sequence: CDR1 LNHDA, CDR2 SQIVND (reference sequence). This CDR3 is CASSVGSSYNEQFF. The CDR3 DNA reads as TGTGCCAGTAGTGTGGGGAGCTCCTACAATGAGCAGTTCTTC.

V is TRBV6-5 and J is TRBJ1-2; possible D gene TRBD1, 6 bases. CDR1 is MNHEY and CDR2 is SVGAGI in the germline V gene. This CDR3 region has 13 residues. V lost 8 bases to trimming and J lost 3 bases, with 13 bases between them. The CDR3 spells CASARTVDYGYTF. In nucleotides, the CDR3 is TGTGCCAGCGCCCGGACAGTAGACTATGGCTACACCTTC.

The chain joins TRBV6-5 to TRBJ1-2; possible D gene TRBD1, 6 bases. This CDR3 region has 13 residues. The V end lost 7 bases, the J end lost 4 bases, and 13 bases lay between the germline ends. Germline V gene sequence: CDR1 MNHEY, CDR2 SVGAGI. The CDR3 DNA reads as TGTGCCAGCACCGCGGGGGGCATCTATGGCTACACCTTC. Protein: CASTAGGIYGYTF.

This chain links TRBV2 with TRBJ2-2; 8 bases fit TRBD2. The CDR3 loop spans 15 amino acids. The trim removed 0 bases at V and 5 bases at J, leaving 2 bases unmatched. Germline CDR1 is SNHLY and CDR2 is FYNNEI. CDR3 protein: CASSEAPGGTGELFF. The CDR3 DNA reads TGTGCCAGCAGTGAAGCCCCGGGAGGGACCGGGGAGCTGTTTTTT.

The chain recombines TRBV6-5 with TRBJ2-2; the D gene is possibly TRBD1 (6 bases). CDR3 length: 16 amino acids. The V gene's germline CDR1 is MNHEY and CDR2 SVGAGI. V dropped 2 bases and J dropped 3 bases, with 13 bases sitting between them. The chain's CDR3 is CASSYHPGHDTGELFF. In DNA form, the CDR3 reads TGTGCCAGCAGTTACCACCCGGGACATGACACCGGGGAGCTGTTTTTT.